Listed below are T cell receptor beta chains from one sample, sequenced in a study of beta chain features in type 1 diabetes. Profiling relied on immunoSEQ multiplex PCR, and the TCRdb table lists in-frame clones only, not all of them. The sample records 350,000 or so clones, roughly a fifth being singletons. The sample was naive CD4+ T cells from blood. Receptors were obtained from a woman under 30 in good health. Both conserved end residues are part of each CDR3. Fields, in order: J gene, V gene, D gene, clone size, CDR3 protein, CDR3 DNA. D genes are given only for firm matches. The listing skips clone size in some rows; elsewhere it reads once, few, many or a size class.

TRBJ1-2	TRBV18	-	few	CASSVSGQFIYGYTF	TGTGCCAGCTCCGTTTCCGGACAGTTTATCTATGGCTACACCTTC
TRBJ1-2	TRBV4-2	TRBD1	-	CASSPPGQHYGYTF	TGTGCCAGCAGCCCCCCGGGACAGCACTATGGCTACACCTTC
TRBJ1-2	TRBV30	-	-	CAGRTVIYGYTF	TGTGCCGGGCGGACAGTAATCTATGGCTACACCTTC
TRBJ1-4	TRBV30	TRBD1	few	CAWTGTGDGEKLFF	TGTGCCTGGACCGGGACAGGGGATGGTGAAAAACTGTTTTTT
TRBJ2-3	TRBV2	TRBD2	-	CASRTSGGSDTQYF	TGTGCCAGCAGAACTAGCGGGGGTTCAGATACGCAGTATTTT
TRBJ2-7	TRBV5-1	TRBD1	-	CASRLPGQGLEQYF	TGCGCCAGCAGACTCCCGGGACAGGGGCTCGAGCAGTACTTC
TRBJ2-7	TRBV5-1	-	few	CASSLQGHPQYEQYF	TGCGCCAGCAGCTTACAGGGTCATCCACAATACGAGCAGTACTTC
TRBJ2-3	TRBV6-5	TRBD2	-	CASSYRGGTDTQYF	TGTGCCAGCAGTTACCGGGGAGGGACAGATACGCAGTATTTT
TRBJ2-5	TRBV18	-	-	CASSARRSQGSETQYF	TGTGCCAGCTCAGCTCGTCGCTCACAGGGATCGGAGACCCAGTACTTC
TRBJ2-1	TRBV5-1	-	-	CASSLDQVDEQFF	TGCGCCAGCAGCTTGGACCAGGTGGATGAGCAGTTCTTC
TRBJ1-1	TRBV30	TRBD1	-	CAWREQGARAFF	TGTGCCTGGAGGGAACAGGGGGCGAGAGCTTTCTTT
TRBJ2-3	TRBV5-1	-	-	CASSLGESSTDTQYF	TGCGCCAGCAGCTTAGGGGAATCTAGCACAGATACGCAGTATTTT
TRBJ1-1	TRBV27	-	-	CASSLRRSRGETEAFF	TGTGCCAGCAGTTTAAGGAGATCCAGGGGAGAAACTGAAGCTTTCTTT
TRBJ1-1	TRBV18	-	-	CASSPRDTNTEAFF	TGTGCCAGCTCACCAAGGGACACAAACACTGAAGCTTTCTTT
TRBJ2-5	TRBV7-2	-	-	CASRRSGEETQYF	TGTGCCAGCAGACGGAGCGGAGAAGAGACCCAGTACTTC
TRBJ2-1	TRBV9	-	-	CASSIQTASYNEQFF	TGTGCCAGCAGCATTCAGACAGCCTCCTACAATGAGCAGTTCTTC
TRBJ1-2	TRBV6-5	-	-	CASSLQGNYGYTF	TGTGCCAGCAGTCTACAGGGAAACTATGGCTACACCTTC
TRBJ2-1	TRBV5-1	-	-	CASSAARVSYNEQFF	TGCGCCAGCAGCGCAGCCAGGGTCTCCTACAATGAGCAGTTCTTC
TRBJ2-1	TRBV5-1	TRBD2	-	CASSLGRKRDYNEQFF	TGCGCCAGCAGCTTAGGTCGGAAGCGGGATTACAATGAGCAGTTCTTC
TRBJ2-3	TRBV7-9	-	few	CASSLVESNTDTQYF	TGTGCCAGCAGCTTAGTAGAAAGCAACACAGATACGCAGTATTTT